This T cell receptor (beta chain) was profiled in a study of cytomegalovirus exposure and HLA in healthy donors. PCR was performed using 60 Vbeta and 13 Jbeta primers. Clones were read by immunoSEQ multiplex PCR, and TCRdb kept only the in-frame ones, dropping some. The sample comprises about 120,000 clones, more than 60% of which are singletons, and over 3.5% rests with the top ten. Findings and caveats of the study: Highly shared variants forming one cluster were likely a sequencing artifact. A later analysis found that most CMV-associated TCR beta chains appeared HLA-restricted. Owing to their indistinguishability, certain V segments, notably TRBV6-2 and TRBV6-3, were excluded.

CDR3 length: 14 amino acids. In germline, CDR1 is LNHDA, CDR2 SQIVND (reference sequence). The trim removed 3 bases at V and 4 bases at J, leaving 5 bases unmatched. A remark on this clone: The antigen is not known.

Sequenced material: PBMCs. The TCR was taken from a woman between 40 and 50 years old in good health and CMV-seronegative. This sequence joins TRBV19 and TRBJ1-1; TRBD1 matches 7 bases. The CDR3 sequence is CASSISSGGTEAFF. Here the CDR3 DNA reads TGTGCCAGTAGTATCAGTTCAGGGGGCACTGAAGCTTTCTTT.